This T cell receptor beta chain comes out of a study of T cells after yellow fever vaccination. Broader study findings: Contamination of FACS-sorted repertoires by abundant clonotypes from the bulk population could occur. Only a small proportion of the clonotypes turned up in both the CD4 and the CD8 compartments, likely arising from convergent recombination. Faster peaking, at day 5 versus 15, marked a secondary response that was weaker.

This clonotype was counted many times. TCRdb passed the 5' RACE reads through MiXCR, listing each CDR3 protein once. The sample has around 49,000 distinct CDR3 sequences; 6.8% are singletons. The clonotype comes from a man younger than 45 who received the YFV17D yellow fever vaccine. The source material was CD8+ T cells not binding an NS4B(214-222) dextramer, sorted from PBMCs, sampled 45 days after the yellow fever booster vaccination.

The chain's CDR3 is CASSFSVPSTDTQYF. The CDR3 DNA is TGTGCCAGCAGTTTTAGCGTCCCGAGCACAGATACGCAGTATTTT. The V call is TRBV27, the J call TRBJ2-3; D possibly corresponds to TRBD2 (5 bases). CDR3 size: 15 residues. The germline CDR1 and CDR2 sequences are MNHEY and SMNVEV (reference sequence). V lost 3 bases and J 0 bases, leaving 10 bases between the germline ends.